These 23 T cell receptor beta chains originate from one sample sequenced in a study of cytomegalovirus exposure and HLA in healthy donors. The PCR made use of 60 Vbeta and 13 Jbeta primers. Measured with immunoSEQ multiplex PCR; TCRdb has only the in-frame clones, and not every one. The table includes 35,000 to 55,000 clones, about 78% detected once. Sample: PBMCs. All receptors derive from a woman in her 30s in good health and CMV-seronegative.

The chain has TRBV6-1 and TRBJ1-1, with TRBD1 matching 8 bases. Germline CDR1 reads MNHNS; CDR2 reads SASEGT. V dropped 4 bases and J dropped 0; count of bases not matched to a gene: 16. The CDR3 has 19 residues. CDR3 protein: CASSGRDRLLRGMNTEAFF. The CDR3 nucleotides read TGTGCCAGCAGTGGCCGGGACAGGCTTCTTCGGGGGATGAACACTGAAGCTTTCTTT.

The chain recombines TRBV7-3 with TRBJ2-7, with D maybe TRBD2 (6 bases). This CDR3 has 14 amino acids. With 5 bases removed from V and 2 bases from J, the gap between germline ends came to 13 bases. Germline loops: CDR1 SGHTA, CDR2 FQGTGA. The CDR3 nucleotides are TGTGCCAGCAGCCCCGGAGCGGGCCCCTACGAGCAGTACTTC. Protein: CASSPGAGPYEQYF.

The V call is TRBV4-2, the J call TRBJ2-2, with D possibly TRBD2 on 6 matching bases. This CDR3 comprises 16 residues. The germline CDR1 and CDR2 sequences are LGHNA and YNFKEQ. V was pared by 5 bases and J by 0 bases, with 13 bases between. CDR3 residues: CASSTRGGTNTGELFF. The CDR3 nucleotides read TGTGCCAGCAGCACAAGGGGAGGTACGAACACCGGGGAGCTGTTTTTT.

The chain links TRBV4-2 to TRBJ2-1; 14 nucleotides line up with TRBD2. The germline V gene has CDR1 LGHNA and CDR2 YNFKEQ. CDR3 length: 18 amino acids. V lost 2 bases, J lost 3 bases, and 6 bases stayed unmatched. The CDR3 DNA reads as TGTGCCAGCAGCCAATCCTTGGGGACTAGCGGGGGCTACAATGAGCAGTTCTTC. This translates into CASSQSLGTSGGYNEQFF.

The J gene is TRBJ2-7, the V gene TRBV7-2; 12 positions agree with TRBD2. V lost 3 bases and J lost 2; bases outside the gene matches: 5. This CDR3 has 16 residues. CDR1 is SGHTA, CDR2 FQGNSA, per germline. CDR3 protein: CASSFPTSGGTYEQYF. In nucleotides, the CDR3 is TGTGCCAGCAGCTTCCCTACTAGCGGGGGGACCTACGAGCAGTACTTC.

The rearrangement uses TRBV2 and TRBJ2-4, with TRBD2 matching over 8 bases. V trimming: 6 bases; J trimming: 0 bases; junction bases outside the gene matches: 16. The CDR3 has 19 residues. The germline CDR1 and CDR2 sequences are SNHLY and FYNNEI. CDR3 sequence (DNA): TGTGCCAGCAGCCAAGGGTTAGCGGGACCTCATTTAGCCAAAAACATTCAGTACTTC. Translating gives CASSQGLAGPHLAKNIQYF.

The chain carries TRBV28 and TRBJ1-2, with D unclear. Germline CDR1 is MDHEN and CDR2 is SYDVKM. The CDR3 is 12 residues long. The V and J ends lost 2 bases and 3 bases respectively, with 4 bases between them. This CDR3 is CASSLTDYGYTF. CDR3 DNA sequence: TGTGCCAGCAGTTTAACGGACTATGGCTACACCTTC.

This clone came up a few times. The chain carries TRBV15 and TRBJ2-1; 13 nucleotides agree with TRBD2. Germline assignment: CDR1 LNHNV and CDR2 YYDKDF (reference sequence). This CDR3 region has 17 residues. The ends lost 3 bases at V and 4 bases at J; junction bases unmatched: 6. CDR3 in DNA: TGTGCCACCAGCAGCCCACTAGCGGGGGGGGTATACAATGAGCAGTTCTTC. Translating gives CATSSPLAGGVYNEQFF.

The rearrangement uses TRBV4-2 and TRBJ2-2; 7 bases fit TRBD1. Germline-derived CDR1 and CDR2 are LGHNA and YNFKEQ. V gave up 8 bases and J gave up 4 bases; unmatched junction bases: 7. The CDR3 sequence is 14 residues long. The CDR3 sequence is CASEGAGSTGELFF. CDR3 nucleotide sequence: TGTGCCAGCGAGGGGGCGGGTAGCACCGGGGAGCTGTTTTTT.

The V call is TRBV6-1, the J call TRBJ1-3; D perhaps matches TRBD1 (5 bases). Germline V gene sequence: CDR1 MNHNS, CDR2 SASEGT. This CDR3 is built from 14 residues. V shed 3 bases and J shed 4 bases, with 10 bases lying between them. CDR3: CASSDRGTGNTIYF. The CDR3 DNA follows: TGTGCCAGCAGTGACCGGGGGACGGGAAACACCATATATTTT.

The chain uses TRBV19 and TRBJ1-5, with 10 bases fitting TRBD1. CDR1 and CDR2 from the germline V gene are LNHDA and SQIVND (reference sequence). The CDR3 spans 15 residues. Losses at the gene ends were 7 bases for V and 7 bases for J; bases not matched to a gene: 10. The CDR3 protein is CASTPTGGAGQPQHF. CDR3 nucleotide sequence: TGTGCCAGTACTCCGACAGGGGGCGCGGGGCAGCCCCAGCATTTT. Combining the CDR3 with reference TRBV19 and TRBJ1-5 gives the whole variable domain DGGITQSPKYLFRKEGQNVTLSCEQNLNHDAMYWYRQDPGQGLRLIYYSQIVNDFQKGDIAEGYSVSREKKESFPLTVTSAQKNPTAFYLCASTPTGGAGQPQHFGDGTRLSIL.

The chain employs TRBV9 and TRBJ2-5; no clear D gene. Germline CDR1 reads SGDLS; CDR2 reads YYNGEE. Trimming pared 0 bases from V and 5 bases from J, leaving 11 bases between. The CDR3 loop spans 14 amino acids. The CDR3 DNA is TGTGCCAGCAGCGTAGGCGCGGCGATGGAGACCCAGTACTTC. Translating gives CASSVGAAMETQYF.

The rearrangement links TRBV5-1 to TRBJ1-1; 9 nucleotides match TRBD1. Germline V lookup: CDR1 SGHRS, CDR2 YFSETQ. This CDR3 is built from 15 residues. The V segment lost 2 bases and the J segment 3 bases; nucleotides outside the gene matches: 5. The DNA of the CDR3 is TGCGCCAGCAGCTTTACAGGGGGCTCGGACACTGAAGCTTTCTTT. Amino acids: CASSFTGGSDTEAFF. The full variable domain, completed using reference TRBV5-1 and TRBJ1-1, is KAGVTQTPRYLIKTRGQQVTLSCSPISGHRSVSWYQQTPGQGLQFLFEYFSETQRNKGNFPGRFSGRQFSNSRSEMNVSTLELGDSALYLCASSFTGGSDTEAFFGQGTRLTVV.

In DNA, the CDR3 is TGTGCCAGCAGCCTCGGACAAAACTCTGGAAACACCATATATTTT. It specifies CASSLGQNSGNTIYF. The gene calls are TRBV13 and TRBJ1-3; D may be TRBD1 (5 bases). The CDR3 runs to 15 residues. Germline CDR1 PRHDT, CDR2 FYEKMQ (reference sequence). V was cut by 5 bases and J by 0 bases, with 11 bases left in between.

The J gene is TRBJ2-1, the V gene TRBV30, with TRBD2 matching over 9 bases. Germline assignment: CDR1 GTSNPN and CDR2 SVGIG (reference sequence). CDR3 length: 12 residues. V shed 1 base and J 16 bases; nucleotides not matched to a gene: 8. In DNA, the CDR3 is TGTGCCTGGAGTGGTAAGGGGACTAGCCACTTCTTC. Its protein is CAWSGKGTSHFF. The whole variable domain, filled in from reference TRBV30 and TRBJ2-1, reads SQTIHQWPATLVQPVGSPLSLECTVEGTSNPNLYWYRQAAGRGLQLLFYSVGIGQISSEVPQNLSASRPQDRQFILSSKKLLLSDSGFYLCAWSGKGTSHFFGPGTRLTVL.

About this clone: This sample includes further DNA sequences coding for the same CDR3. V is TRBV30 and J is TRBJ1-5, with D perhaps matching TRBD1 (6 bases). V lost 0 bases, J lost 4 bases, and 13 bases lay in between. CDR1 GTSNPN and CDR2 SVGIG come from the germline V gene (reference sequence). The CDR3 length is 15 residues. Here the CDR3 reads CAWSVGGSGNQPQHF. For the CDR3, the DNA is TGTGCCTGGAGTGTAGGGGGATCGGGGAATCAGCCCCAGCATTTT.

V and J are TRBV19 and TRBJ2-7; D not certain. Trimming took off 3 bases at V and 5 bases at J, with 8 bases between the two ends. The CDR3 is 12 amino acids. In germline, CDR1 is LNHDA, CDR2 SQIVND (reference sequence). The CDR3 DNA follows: TGTGCCAGTAGTATGTCTGGGCACGAGCAGTACTTC. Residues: CASSMSGHEQYF.

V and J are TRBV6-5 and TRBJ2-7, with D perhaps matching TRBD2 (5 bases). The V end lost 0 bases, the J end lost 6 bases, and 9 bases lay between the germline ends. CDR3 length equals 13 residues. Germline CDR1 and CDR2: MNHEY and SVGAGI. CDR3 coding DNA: TGTGCCAGCAGTTACTCTAGAGGGCGCGAGCAGTACTTC. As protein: CASSYSRGREQYF.

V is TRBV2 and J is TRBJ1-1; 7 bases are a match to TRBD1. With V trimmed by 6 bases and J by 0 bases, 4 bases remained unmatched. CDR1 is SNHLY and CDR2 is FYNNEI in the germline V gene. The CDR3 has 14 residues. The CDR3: CASRTGAMNTEAFF. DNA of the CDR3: TGTGCCAGCAGAACAGGGGCGATGAACACTGAAGCTTTCTTT.

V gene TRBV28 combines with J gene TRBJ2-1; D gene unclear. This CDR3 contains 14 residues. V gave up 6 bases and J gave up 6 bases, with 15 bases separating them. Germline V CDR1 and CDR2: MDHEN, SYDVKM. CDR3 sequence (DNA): TGTGCCAGCAGCATACCTTGGGCAGGCAATGAGCAGTTCTTC. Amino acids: CASSIPWAGNEQFF.

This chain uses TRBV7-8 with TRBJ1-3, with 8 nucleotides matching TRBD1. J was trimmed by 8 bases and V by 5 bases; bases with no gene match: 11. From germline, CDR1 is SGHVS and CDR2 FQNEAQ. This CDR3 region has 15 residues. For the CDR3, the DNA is TGTGCCAGCAGCCCCAATAGGACAGGGACGGACACCATATATTTT. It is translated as CASSPNRTGTDTIYF.

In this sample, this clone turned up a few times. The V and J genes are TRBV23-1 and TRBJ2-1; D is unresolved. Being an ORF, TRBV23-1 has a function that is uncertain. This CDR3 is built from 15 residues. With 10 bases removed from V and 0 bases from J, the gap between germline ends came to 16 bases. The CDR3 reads CATRGPNSSYNEQFF. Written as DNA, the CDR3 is TGCGCCACCCGCGGCCCAAACTCCTCCTACAATGAGCAGTTCTTC.

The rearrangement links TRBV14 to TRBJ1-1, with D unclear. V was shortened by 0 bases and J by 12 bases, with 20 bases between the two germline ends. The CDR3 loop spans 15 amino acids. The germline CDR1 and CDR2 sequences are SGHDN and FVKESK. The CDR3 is CASSQDGVDLRRSFF. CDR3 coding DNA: TGTGCCAGCAGCCAAGATGGAGTAGATCTCCGCAGATCTTTCTTT.